The 9 T cell receptor beta chains given below trace back to one sample, sequenced in a study of cytomegalovirus exposure and HLA in healthy donors. The PCR made use of 60 Vbeta and 13 Jbeta primers. Measured with immunoSEQ multiplex PCR; TCRdb has only the in-frame clones, and not every one. The profile covers roughly 240,000 clones, with over 80% appearing a single time and 5% to 6% taken by the ten largest. The sequenced sample consisted of PBMCs. These receptors all come from a woman in her forties in good health and CMV-seropositive.

This clone was counted between two and nine times. This rearrangement joins TRBV25-1 to TRBJ2-1; 13 positions agree with TRBD2. This CDR3 is built from 18 residues. V was clipped by 3 bases and J by 2 bases; unmatched bases: 7. Per the germline V gene, CDR1 is MGHDK and CDR2 is SYGVNS. The CDR3 DNA reads TGTGCCAGCAGTGACTCGACTAGCGGGGGGTTCCCCTACAATGAGCAGTTCTTC. It codes for CASSDSTSGGFPYNEQFF.

The genes are TRBV9 and TRBJ2-2; 7 bases align to TRBD1. The CDR3 length is 15 residues. The germline V gene encodes CDR1 SGDLS and CDR2 YYNGEE. The V gene end was trimmed by 4 bases and the J gene end by 4 bases; junction bases not matched to a gene: 7. The CDR3 DNA follows: TGTGCCAGCAGCCCTCGAGGGACAGTCACCGGGGAGCTGTTTTTT. Protein: CASSPRGTVTGELFF.

This chain joins TRBV2 and TRBJ2-7, with 7 nucleotides matching TRBD2. With 3 bases clipped from V and 2 bases from J, the junction kept 4 bases outside the gene matches. Germline V gene sequence: CDR1 SNHLY, CDR2 FYNNEI. The CDR3 has 14 residues. The chain's CDR3 is CASSDPSGPYEQYF. In DNA, the CDR3 is TGTGCCAGCAGTGACCCTAGCGGCCCCTACGAGCAGTACTTC. Filled out from reference TRBV2 and TRBJ2-7, the complete variable domain reads EPEVTQTPSHQVTQMGQEVILRCVPISNHLYFYWYRQILGQKVEFLVSFYNNEISEKSEIFDDQFSVERPDGSNFTLKIRSTKLEDSAMYFCASSDPSGPYEQYFGPGTRLTVT.

This chain uses TRBV9 with TRBJ2-2, with D possibly being TRBD1 (5 bases). CDR3 length: 16 residues. V dropped 2 bases and J dropped 1 base, with 12 bases sitting between them. Germline V gives CDR1 SGDLS, CDR2 YYNGEE. The CDR3 protein is CASSVGHLQNTGELFF. CDR3 coding DNA: TGTGCCAGCAGCGTCGGACACCTACAGAACACCGGGGAGCTGTTTTTT.

This clone showed up just once. The chain couples TRBV5-6 to TRBJ1-6; a possible D gene is TRBD1 (5 bases). CDR1 and CDR2 (germline): SGHDT, YYEEEE. Trimming pared 7 bases from V and 7 bases from J, leaving 21 bases between. This CDR3 has 16 residues. CDR3 protein: CASDRRGLSGNSPLHF. The CDR3 nucleotides read TGTGCCAGCGATAGGAGGGGATTGTCGGGGAATTCACCCCTCCACTTT.

This chain links TRBV6-5 with TRBJ2-7, with D maybe TRBD2 (6 bases). Germline-derived CDR1 and CDR2 are MNHEY and SVGAGI. The V gene lost 8 bases and the J gene lost 6 bases, with 14 bases spanning the gap. The CDR3 runs 12 residues. The CDR3 region is CASGGSGREQYF. The CDR3 bases are TGTGCCAGCGGAGGGAGCGGGCGCGAGCAGTACTTC.

In this sample, this clone turned up a few times. The CDR3 sequence: CASRNICYEQYF. The CDR3 bases are TGTGCCAGCAGGAACATCTGCTACGAGCAGTACTTC. The chain carries TRBV14 and TRBJ2-7; D is undetermined. Per germline, CDR1 SGHDN and CDR2 FVKESK. The CDR3 loop spans 12 amino acids. The V end lost 6 bases, the J end lost 3 bases, and 9 bases lay between the germline ends.

The rearrangement joins TRBV2 to TRBJ2-7; 8 nucleotides line up with TRBD1. CDR1 SNHLY and CDR2 FYNNEI come from the germline V gene. Losses at the gene ends were 7 bases for V and 4 bases for J; bases not matched to a gene: 3. This CDR3 contains 12 residues. The CDR3 sequence: CASITGGYEQYF. For the CDR3, the DNA is TGTGCCAGCATCACAGGGGGGTACGAGCAGTACTTC.

The chain combines TRBV11-2 with TRBJ2-1, with D unresolved. V was trimmed by 4 bases and J by 2 bases, leaving 9 bases between them. This CDR3 contains 14 residues. The germline V gene encodes CDR1 SGHAT and CDR2 FQNNGV. The CDR3 region has the DNA TGTGCCAGCAGCTATACCAGAACCTACAATGAGCAGTTCTTC. Translating it yields CASSYTRTYNEQFF.